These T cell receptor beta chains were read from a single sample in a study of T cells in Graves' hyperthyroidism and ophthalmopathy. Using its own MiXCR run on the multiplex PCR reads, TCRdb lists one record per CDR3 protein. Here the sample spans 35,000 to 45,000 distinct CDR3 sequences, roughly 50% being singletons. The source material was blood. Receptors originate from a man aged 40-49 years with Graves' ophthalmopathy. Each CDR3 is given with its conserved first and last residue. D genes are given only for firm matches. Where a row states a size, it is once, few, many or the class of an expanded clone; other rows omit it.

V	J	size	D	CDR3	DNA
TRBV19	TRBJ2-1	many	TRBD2	CASKAGGPSGGEQFF	TGTGCCAGTAAAGCGGGGGGCCCATCGGGAGGCGAGCAGTTCTTC
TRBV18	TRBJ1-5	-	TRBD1	CASSPRTGADQPQHF	TGTGCCAGCTCACCGAGGACAGGGGCCGATCAGCCCCAGCATTTT
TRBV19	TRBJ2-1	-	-	CASSKLRGNEQFF	TGTGCCAGTAGTAAGCTGCGTGGGAATGAGCAGTTCTTC
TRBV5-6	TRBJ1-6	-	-	CASSSPLHF	TGTGCCAGCAGTTCACCCCTCCACTTT
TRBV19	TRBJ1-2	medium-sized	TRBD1	CASRFGTGYGYTF	TGTGCCAGTAGATTCGGGACAGGCTATGGCTACACCTTC
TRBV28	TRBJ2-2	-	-	CASNEKQGF	TGTGCCAGCAACGAGAAACAGGGATTT
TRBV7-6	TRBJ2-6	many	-	CASSPGTESSGANVLTF	TGTGCCAGCAGCCCAGGGACGGAGAGCTCTGGGGCCAACGTCCTGACTTTC
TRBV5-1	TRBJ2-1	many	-	CASSLDGAGADEQFF	TGCGCCAGCAGCTTGGATGGGGCAGGGGCGGATGAGCAGTTCTTC
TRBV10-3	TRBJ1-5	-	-	CAISDRAGDNEPQHF	TGTGCCATCAGTGATCGAGCGGGGGACAATGAGCCCCAGCATTTT
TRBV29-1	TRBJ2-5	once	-	CSVDRTNQETQYF	TGCAGCGTTGACCGGACAAATCAAGAGACCCAGTACTTC
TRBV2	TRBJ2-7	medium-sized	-	CASKGQSSYEQYF	TGTGCCAGCAAAGGGCAGTCCTCCTACGAGCAGTACTTC
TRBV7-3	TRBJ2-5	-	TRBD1	CASSSAGTGGETQYF	TGTGCCAGCAGCTCGGCCGGGACAGGGGGCGAGACCCAGTACTTC
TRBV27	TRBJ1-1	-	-	CASSFLGTEPLNTEAFF	TGTGCCAGCAGTTTCTTGGGGACGGAACCCTTGAACACTGAAGCTTTCTTT
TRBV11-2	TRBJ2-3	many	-	CASSLDPNAGTQYF	TGTGCCAGCAGCTTAGACCCTAACGCTGGTACGCAGTATTTT
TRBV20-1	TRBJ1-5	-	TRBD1	CSVGGTGNSNQPQHF	TGCAGTGTTGGGGGGACAGGGAATAGCAATCAGCCCCAGCATTTT
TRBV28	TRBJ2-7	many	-	CASSSPGKGRYF	TGTGCCAGCAGTTCCCCGGGGAAGGGACGGTACTTC
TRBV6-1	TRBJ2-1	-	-	CASSEQAHNEQFF	TGTGCCAGCAGTGAGCAGGCACACAATGAGCAGTTCTTC
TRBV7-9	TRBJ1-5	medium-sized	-	CASSLDGQLNQPQHF	TGTGCCAGCAGCTTAGACGGTCAGTTAAATCAGCCCCAGCATTTT
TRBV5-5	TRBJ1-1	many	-	CASSGRLENTEAFF	TGTGCCAGCAGCGGCAGGTTAGAGAACACTGAAGCTTTCTTT
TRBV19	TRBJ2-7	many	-	CASSIEFSDEQYF	TGTGCCAGTAGTATTGAATTTTCCGACGAGCAGTACTTC
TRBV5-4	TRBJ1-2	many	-	CASSLARGHGGYTF	TGTGCCAGCAGCTTGGCCAGGGGACATGGAGGCTACACCTTC
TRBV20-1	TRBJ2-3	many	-	CSAHRGGDQRTTQYF	TGCAGTGCACATAGAGGCGGGGATCAGCGGACTACGCAGTATTTT
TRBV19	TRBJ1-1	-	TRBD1	CASSARQGMNTEAFF	TGTGCCAGTAGTGCCCGACAGGGTATGAACACTGAAGCTTTCTTT
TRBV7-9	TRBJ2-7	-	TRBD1	CASSLATGGRSYEQYF	TGTGCCAGCAGCTTAGCGACAGGGGGCAGGTCCTACGAGCAGTACTTC
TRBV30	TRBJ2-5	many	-	CAWSSGWETQYF	TGTGCCTGGAGTTCAGGGTGGGAGACCCAGTACTTC
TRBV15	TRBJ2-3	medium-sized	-	CATSRERVPEHTDTQYF	TGTGCCACCAGCAGAGAGCGGGTGCCGGAGCACACAGATACGCAGTATTTT
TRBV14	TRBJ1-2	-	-	CASRQGQSYTF	TGTGCCAGCAGACAGGGTCAGAGCTACACCTTC
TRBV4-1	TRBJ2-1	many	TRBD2	CASSPRPRTSRSGDEQFF	TGCGCCAGCAGCCCCAGACCAAGGACTAGCAGGAGCGGCGATGAGCAGTTCTTC
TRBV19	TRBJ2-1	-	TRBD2	CARQPGLAGKQFF	TGTGCCAGGCAACCGGGACTAGCGGGTAAGCAGTTCTTC
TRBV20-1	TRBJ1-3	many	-	CSARSLGPGNTIYF	TGCAGTGCTAGATCCTTGGGACCTGGAAACACCATATATTTT
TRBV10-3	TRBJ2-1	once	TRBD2	CAISAPGRVWDEQFF	TGTGCCATCAGTGCGCCAGGGAGGGTTTGGGATGAGCAGTTCTTC
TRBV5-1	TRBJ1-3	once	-	CASSLGADSSSGNTIYF	TGCGCCAGCAGCTTGGGGGCGGATTCAAGCTCTGGAAACACCATATATTTT
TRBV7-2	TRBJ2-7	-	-	CASSLARGQIEQYF	TGTGCCAGCAGCTTAGCGCGGGGACAGATCGAGCAGTACTTC
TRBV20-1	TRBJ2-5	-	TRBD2	CSARGDGRAAKETQYF	TGCAGTGCTAGAGGGGACGGGAGGGCCGCCAAAGAGACCCAGTACTTC
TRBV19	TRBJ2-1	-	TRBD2	CASSPGTSGRPLNEQFF	TGTGCCAGTTCTCCCGGGACTAGCGGGAGACCCTTAAATGAGCAGTTCTTC
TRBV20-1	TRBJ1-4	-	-	CSAREKLFF	TGCAGTGCTAGAGAAAAACTGTTTTTT
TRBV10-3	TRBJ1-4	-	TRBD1	CAISIRDRVSNEKLFF	TGTGCCATCAGTATTAGGGACAGGGTGTCTAATGAAAAACTGTTTTTT